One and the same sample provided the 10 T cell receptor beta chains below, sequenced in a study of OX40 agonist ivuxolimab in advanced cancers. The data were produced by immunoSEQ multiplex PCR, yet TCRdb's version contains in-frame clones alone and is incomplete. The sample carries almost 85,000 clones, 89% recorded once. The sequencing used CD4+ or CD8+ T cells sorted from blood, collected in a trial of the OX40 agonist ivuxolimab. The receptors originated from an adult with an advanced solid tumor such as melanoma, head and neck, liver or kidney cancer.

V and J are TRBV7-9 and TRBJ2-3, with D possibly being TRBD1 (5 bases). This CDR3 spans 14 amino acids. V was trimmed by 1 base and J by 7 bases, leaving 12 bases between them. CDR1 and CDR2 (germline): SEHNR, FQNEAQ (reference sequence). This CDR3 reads CASSLEATVNTQYF. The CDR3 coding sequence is TGTGCCAGCAGCTTAGAAGCGACAGTGAATACGCAGTATTTT.

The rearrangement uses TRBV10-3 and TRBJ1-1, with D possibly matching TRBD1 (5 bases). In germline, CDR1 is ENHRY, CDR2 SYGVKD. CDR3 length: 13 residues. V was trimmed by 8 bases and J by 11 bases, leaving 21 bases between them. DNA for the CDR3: TGTGCCATCCGACCGGGCCCCGAGCAGGGCGCTTTCTTT. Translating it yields CAIRPGPEQGAFF.

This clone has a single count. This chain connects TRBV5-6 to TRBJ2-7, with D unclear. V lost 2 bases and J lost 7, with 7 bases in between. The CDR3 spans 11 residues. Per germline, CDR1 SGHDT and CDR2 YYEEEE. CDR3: CASSFGGEQYV. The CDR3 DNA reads TGTGCCAGCAGCTTTGGTGGGGAGCAGTACGTC.

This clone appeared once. The CDR3 sequence is CATTGSGFRGYTF. The DNA for the CDR3 is TGTGCCACCACGGGAAGCGGCTTCAGGGGCTACACCTTC. The chain combines TRBV19 with TRBJ1-2, with unresolved D. V shed 10 bases and J shed 8 bases, with 20 bases lying between them. The CDR3 covers 13 residues. Germline-derived CDR1 and CDR2 are LNHDA and SQIVND (reference sequence).

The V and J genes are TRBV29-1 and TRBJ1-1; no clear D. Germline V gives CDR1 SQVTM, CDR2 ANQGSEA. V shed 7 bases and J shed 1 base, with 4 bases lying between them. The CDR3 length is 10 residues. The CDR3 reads CSAQNTEAFF. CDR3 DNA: TGCAGCGCTCAGAACACTGAAGCTTTCTTT.

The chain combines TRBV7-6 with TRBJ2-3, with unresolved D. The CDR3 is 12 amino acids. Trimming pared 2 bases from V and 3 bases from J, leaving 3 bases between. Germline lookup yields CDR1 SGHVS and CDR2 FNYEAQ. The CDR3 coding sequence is TGTGCCAGCAGCTTAAGGACAGATACGCAGTATTTT. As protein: CASSLRTDTQYF.

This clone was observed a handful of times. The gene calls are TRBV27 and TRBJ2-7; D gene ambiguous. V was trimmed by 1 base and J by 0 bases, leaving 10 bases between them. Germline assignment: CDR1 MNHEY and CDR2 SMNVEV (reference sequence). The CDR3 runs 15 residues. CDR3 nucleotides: TGTGCCAGCAGTTTATATCTTGTGGGCTCCTACGAGCAGTACTTC. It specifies CASSLYLVGSYEQYF.

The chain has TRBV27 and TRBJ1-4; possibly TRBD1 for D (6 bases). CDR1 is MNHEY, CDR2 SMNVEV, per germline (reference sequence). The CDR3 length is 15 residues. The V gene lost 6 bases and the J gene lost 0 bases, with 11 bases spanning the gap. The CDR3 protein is CASSWGAATNEKLFF. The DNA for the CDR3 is TGTGCCAGCAGCTGGGGGGCAGCAACTAATGAAAAACTGTTTTTT. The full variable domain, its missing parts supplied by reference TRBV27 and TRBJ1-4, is EAQVTQNPRYLITVTGKKLTVTCSQNMNHEYMSWYRQDPGLGLRQIYYSMNVEVTDKGDVPEGYKVSRKEKRNFPLILESPSPNQTSLYFCASSWGAATNEKLFFGSGTQLSVL.

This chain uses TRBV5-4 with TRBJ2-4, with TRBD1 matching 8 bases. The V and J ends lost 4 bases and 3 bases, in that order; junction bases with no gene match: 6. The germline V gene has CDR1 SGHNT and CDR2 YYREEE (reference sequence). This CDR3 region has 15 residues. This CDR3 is CASSGTGGGKNIQYF. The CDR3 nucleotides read TGTGCCAGCAGCGGGACAGGAGGTGGCAAAAACATTCAGTACTTC.

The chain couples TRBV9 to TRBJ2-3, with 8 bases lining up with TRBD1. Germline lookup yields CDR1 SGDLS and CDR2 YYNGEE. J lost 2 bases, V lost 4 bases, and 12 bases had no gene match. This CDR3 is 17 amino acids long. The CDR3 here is CASSPSFRQGTTDTQYF. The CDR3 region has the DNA TGTGCCAGCAGCCCAAGCTTCCGACAGGGGACCACAGATACGCAGTATTTT.